This T cell receptor (beta chain) appears in the sequencing data of a study of T cell changes during pregnancy in multiple sclerosis. The table came from immunoSEQ multiplex PCR; TCRdb's copy has only in-frame clones and leaves some out. The table includes around 50,000 clones, roughly 91% detected once. J gave up 7 bases and V 8 bases, and 9 bases lay outside the gene matches. Germline assignment: CDR1 ENHRY and CDR2 SYGVKD. The CDR3 has 14 residues. This TCR was sampled from a female donor in good health, enrolled as a control in a pregnancy study. The source material was CD4+ T cells from peripheral blood mononuclear cells, sampled after pregnancy. The V and J genes are TRBV10-3 and TRBJ2-1; 9 nucleotides match TRBD2. CDR3 amino acids: CAIRASGASNEQFF. DNA of the CDR3: TGTGCCATCCGGGCTAGCGGGGCGTCGAATGAGCAGTTCTTC.